This T cell receptor beta chain was found in a study of shared clonotypes between healthy human individuals. Study-level information: The donor group consisted of a couple of women and a few men, aged 18 to 49.

This CDR3 is 15 amino acids long. The germline CDR1 and CDR2 sequences are SNHLY and FYNNEI. Trimming removed 2 bases from V and 1 base from J, with 12 bases in between. Adults of Caucasian background living in Nashville, Tennessee made up all donors. Profiling relied on immunoSEQ multiplex PCR, and the TCRdb table lists in-frame clones only, not all of them. The table has about half a million clones, roughly 85% seen once; the top ten hold roughly 12%. The TCR was taken from a woman between 40 and 55 years old in good health. Some clones in this sample may be carry-over from other donors' samples. The sequenced material came from PBMCs. The gene calls are TRBV2 and TRBJ2-7, with D possibly being TRBD2 (5 bases). The CDR3 is CASSESGRGSYEQYF. The CDR3 region has the DNA TGTGCCAGCAGTGAAAGCGGACGTGGATCCTACGAGCAGTACTTC.